These 14 T cell receptor beta chains came from one sample sequenced in a study of blood T cell repertoires in COVID-19. The table came from immunoSEQ multiplex PCR; TCRdb's copy has only in-frame clones and leaves some out. The data contain a few hundred thousand clones, 75% to 85% of them seen just once; the ten biggest clones take up approximately 4.3%. The sample was PBMCs or T cells enriched from blood (not recorded which). These receptor sequences come from a man aged 25-40 years with acute COVID-19.

CDR3 DNA: TGTGCCAGCGGCAGAGGGGGCTACGAGCAGTACTTC. It translates to CASGRGGYEQYF. This chain connects TRBV5-4 to TRBJ2-7; possible D gene TRBD1, 6 bases. CDR1 and CDR2 from the germline V gene are SGHNT and YYREEE (reference sequence). Between the trimmed V and J ends, which lost 7 bases and 3 bases, there was a span of 11 bases. The CDR3 has 12 residues.

This chain joins TRBV10-3 and TRBJ1-4, with 9 positions matching TRBD1. Germline loops: CDR1 ENHRY, CDR2 SYGVKD. The length of the CDR3 is 15 residues. Trimming took 5 bases from V and 8 from J; bases not matched to a gene: 9. The CDR3: CAISPRTGVGEKLFF. The CDR3 DNA is TGTGCCATCAGTCCCAGGACAGGGGTTGGCGAAAAACTGTTTTTT.

The sample holds one count of this clone. The gene calls are TRBV28 and TRBJ1-2, with TRBD1 as a possible D gene (5 bases). Per germline, CDR1 MDHEN and CDR2 SYDVKM. The germline V and J ends were trimmed by 2 bases and 3 bases, with 7 bases remaining between them. The CDR3 is 13 residues long. In DNA, the CDR3 is TGTGCCAGCAGTTTACAGGGCCACTATGGCTACACCTTC. Protein product: CASSLQGHYGYTF.

The V call is TRBV27, the J call TRBJ1-2, with D perhaps matching TRBD1 (5 bases). The CDR3 contains 12 residues. Germline V lookup: CDR1 MNHEY, CDR2 SMNVEV (reference sequence). Deletions cut 3 bases from V and 7 bases from J, with 9 bases between. The chain's CDR3 is CASSFPGVGYTF. The CDR3 DNA reads as TGTGCCAGCAGTTTCCCGGGGGTTGGCTACACCTTC.

The rearrangement uses TRBV28 and TRBJ1-2; perhaps TRBD1 as D (6 bases). V lost 5 bases to trimming and J lost 4 bases, with 17 bases between them. CDR3 length equals 15 residues. The germline CDR1 and CDR2 sequences are MDHEN and SYDVKM. The DNA for the CDR3 is TGTGCCAGCAGTGCCAACAGGGTCGGCGGCTATGGCTACACCTTC. It encodes CASSANRVGGYGYTF.

The chain has TRBV5-1 and TRBJ2-7, with 9 bases aligning to TRBD2. The CDR3 is 16 residues long. Germline V CDR1 and CDR2: SGHRS, YFSETQ. The trim removed 0 bases at V and 1 base at J, leaving 5 bases unmatched. CDR3 in amino acids: CASSLAFAGGSYEQYF. The CDR3, as DNA: TGCGCCAGCAGCTTGGCCTTTGCGGGGGGGTCCTACGAGCAGTACTTC.

The chain is built from TRBV5-5 and TRBJ1-6; D is possibly TRBD1 (5 bases). V lost 1 base and J lost 11, with 10 bases in between. Per germline, CDR1 SGHKS and CDR2 YYEKEE (reference sequence). The CDR3 loop spans 13 amino acids. CDR3 loop: CASSLLRGAPLHF. CDR3 nucleotides: TGTGCCAGCAGCTTGTTAAGGGGTGCACCCCTCCACTTT.

The chain recombines TRBV28 with TRBJ1-5; D gene ambiguous. The CDR3 covers 15 residues. Trimming pared 5 bases from V and 4 bases from J, leaving 15 bases between. In germline, CDR1 is MDHEN, CDR2 SYDVKM. DNA of the CDR3: TGTGCCAGCAGTCTGACTGGAGCTTGGAATCAGCCCCAGCATTTT. Its translation is CASSLTGAWNQPQHF.

A single count supports this clone. The V call is TRBV30, the J call TRBJ2-7, with 12 bases identical to TRBD1. Germline CDR1 GTSNPN, CDR2 SVGIG (reference sequence). CDR3 length equals 12 residues. The V and J ends lost 6 bases and 6 bases, in that order; junction bases with no gene match: 3. CDR3 in amino acids: CACRDRGPEQYF. The DNA for the CDR3 is TGTGCCTGCCGGGACAGGGGGCCCGAGCAGTACTTC.

This clone has only one observation. This chain joins TRBV28 and TRBJ1-1; D uncertain. Germline V gene sequence: CDR1 MDHEN, CDR2 SYDVKM. Trimming took off 3 bases at V and 0 bases at J, with 11 bases between the two ends. The CDR3 is 15 residues long. CDR3 amino acids: CASSFWSGVNTEAFF. The CDR3 nucleotides are TGTGCCAGCAGTTTTTGGTCTGGAGTGAACACTGAAGCTTTCTTT.

V usage is TRBV6-5 and J usage is TRBJ1-1; maybe TRBD1 (6 bases). Trimming removed 0 bases from V and 8 bases from J, with 7 bases in between. From germline, CDR1 is MNHEY and CDR2 SVGAGI. CDR3 length: 12 residues. CDR3 coding DNA: TGTGCCAGCAGTTACTCCGACAGGGAAGCTTTCTTT. Its protein product is CASSYSDREAFF.

The table lists this clone with a count of one. The chain carries TRBV6-5 and TRBJ1-2; 9 positions match TRBD1. This CDR3 has 14 residues. In germline, CDR1 is MNHEY, CDR2 SVGAGI. Trimming at V came to 8 bases and at J to 0 bases, leaving 4 bases not matched to a gene. CDR3 in DNA: TGTGCCAGCGGAGGGACAGGGTCTAACTATGGCTACACCTTC. It is translated as CASGGTGSNYGYTF.

The chain has TRBV30 and TRBJ2-5; TRBD2 agrees at 7 bases. Trimming cost V 2 bases and J 5 bases; bases outside gene matches: 2. Germline V lookup: CDR1 GTSNPN, CDR2 SVGIG (reference sequence). The CDR3 runs to 12 residues. The CDR3 spells CAWSMGGETQYF. The CDR3, as DNA: TGTGCCTGGAGTATGGGGGGGGAGACCCAGTACTTC.

The chain carries TRBV5-5 and TRBJ1-2; maybe TRBD1 (5 bases). Trimming cost V 3 bases and J 3 bases, with 12 bases left between them. The CDR3 is made up of 14 amino acids. CDR1 SGHKS and CDR2 YYEKEE come from the germline V gene (reference sequence). The CDR3 DNA reads TGTGCCAGCAGCTGGCTAGCGGGGGACTATGGCTACACCTTC. This encodes CASSWLAGDYGYTF.